This T cell receptor beta chain appears in the sequencing data of a study of blood T cell repertoires in COVID-19. Sequencing was performed with immunoSEQ multiplex PCR; in TCRdb, only in-frame clones are kept and a portion is missing. This table holds under 350,000 clones, approximately 86% found once. Trimming stripped 1 base from V and 6 bases from J, with 18 bases between. CDR3 length: 16 amino acids. Germline CDR1 and CDR2: MNHEY and SMNVEV (reference sequence). V and J are TRBV27 and TRBJ1-1; tentatively, D is TRBD1 (6 bases). The TCR was taken from a woman aged 18-30 years who had recovered from COVID-19. The specimen was PBMCs or T cells enriched from blood (not recorded which). CDR3 nucleotide sequence: TGTGCCAGCAGTTTATACCCACAGGGACCGGGCTCTGAAGCTTTCTTT. This gives the protein CASSLYPQGPGSEAFF.